This TCR beta chain was sequenced for a study of T cell repertoires in cytomegalovirus infection. Study details: CMV infection plus the matching HLA type was flagged by public TCR beta signatures. Regarding the study as a whole: In two of eight donors, the top clonotype was HLA-C-restricted CMV-specific. Summed frequency of shared TCR beta families picked out CMV carriers who also had the relevant HLA.

Points on this clonotype: Antigen unknown.

TCRdb redid the calling of the reads with MiXCR, one entry per CDR3 protein. The sample holds more than 400,000 distinct CDR3 sequences, 26% seen once. The CDR3 loop spans 13 amino acids. Germline V gene lookup returns CDR1 DFQATT and CDR2 SNEGSKA (reference sequence). With 0 bases removed from V and 2 bases from J, the gap between germline ends came to 7 bases. Sequencing input: PBMCs. The chain couples TRBV20-1 to TRBJ2-5; D call uncertain. This clonotype originated in a human donor in good health (CMV status not recorded). Some clones in this sample may be carry-over from other donors' samples. The CDR3 here is CSAREQFQETQYF. CDR3 bases: TGCAGTGCTAGAGAACAGTTTCAAGAGACCCAGTACTTC.